The 19 T cell receptor beta chains below all came from one sample that was sequenced in a study of response to subunit inactivated influenza vaccine. In TCRdb, the RT-PCR reads were re-called with MiXCR into one record per CDR3 protein. The sample lists approximately 730,000 distinct CDR3 sequences; around 14% were seen once. The specimen comprised PBMCs from blood, sampled less than 15 days before vaccination. These receptor sequences come from a man aged 45-65 years who received an inactivated influenza vaccine.

The V gene is TRBV5-6, the J gene TRBJ2-3; 8 positions agree with TRBD2. V trimming: 0 bases; J trimming: 2 bases; junction bases outside the gene matches: 5. The V gene's germline CDR1 is SGHDT and CDR2 YYEEEE. The length of the CDR3 is 16 residues. CDR3 DNA sequence: TGTGCCAGCAGCTTGGCTTTTAGCGGGGCCACAGATACGCAGTATTTT. Amino acid sequence: CASSLAFSGATDTQYF.

This clonotype was detected a few times. Written as DNA, the CDR3 is TGCAGTGCAAAAACCGGGACGAGGGAGACCCAGTACTTC. It is translated as CSAKTGTRETQYF. V is TRBV20-1 and J is TRBJ2-5; D assignment may be TRBD1 or TRBD2 (5 bases each). There are 13 residues in the CDR3. Looked up from germline, CDR1 is DFQATT and CDR2 is SNEGSKA (reference sequence). V shed 6 bases and J shed 5 bases, with 16 bases lying between them.

The V and J genes are TRBV5-8 and TRBJ2-3, with 11 bases that match TRBD2. Germline loops: CDR1 SGHTS, CDR2 YDEGEE. With V trimmed by 5 bases and J by 2 bases, 7 bases remained unmatched. This CDR3 is 16 amino acids long. In DNA, the CDR3 is TGTGCCAGCAGGTTGATAGCGGGAGGGATCACAGATACGCAGTATTTT. It encodes CASRLIAGGITDTQYF. The complete variable domain, with remaining parts taken from reference TRBV5-8 and TRBJ2-3, reads EAGVTQSPTHLIKTRGQQATLRCSPISGHTSVYWYQQALGLGLQFLLWYDEGEERNRGNFPPRFSGRQFPNYSSELNVNALELEDSALYLCASRLIAGGITDTQYFGPGTRLTVL.

This clonotype was seen more than once but under ten times. The conserved phenylalanine or tryptophan normally closing the CDR3 is absent here, so this likely arose from a read error. The limits of the CDR3 on the DNA are not certain, so only TCRdb's listed CDR3 is given. The rearrangement joins TRBV5-8 to TRBJ2-1. Per germline, CDR1 SGHTS and CDR2 YDEGEE. The CDR3 length equals 9 residues, ends included. This CDR3 reads CASSLPTDY.

This clonotype was seen a few times. The chain uses TRBV20-1 and TRBJ1-5; no clear D gene. The CDR3 runs to 14 residues. Deletions cut 4 bases from V and 3 bases from J, with 13 bases between. Per the germline V gene, CDR1 is DFQATT and CDR2 is SNEGSKA (reference sequence). The CDR3 DNA is TGCAGTGCTACTCAACTTCGGGCCAATCAGCCCCAGCATTTT. The encoded protein is CSATQLRANQPQHF.

This clonotype has a handful of counts. This sequence joins TRBV5-6 and TRBJ2-2; possibly TRBD1 for D (6 bases). The V and J ends lost 4 bases and 1 base respectively, with 14 bases between them. The CDR3 consists of 16 residues. Germline V gene data show CDR1 as SGHDT and CDR2 as YYEEEE. Written as DNA, the CDR3 is TGTGCCAGCAGCAAGTACAGGGTCCAGAACACCGGGGAGCTGTTTTTT. As protein: CASSKYRVQNTGELFF. The complete variable domain, with remaining parts taken from reference TRBV5-6 and TRBJ2-2, reads DAGVTQSPTHLIKTRGQQVTLRCSPKSGHDTVSWYQQALGQGPQFIFQYYEEEERQRGNFPDRFSGHQFPNYSSELNVNALLLGDSALYLCASSKYRVQNTGELFFGEGSRLTVL.

Only a few counts were recorded for this clonotype. V is TRBV20-1 and J is TRBJ2-5; 11 nucleotides line up with TRBD2. Per germline, CDR1 DFQATT and CDR2 SNEGSKA (reference sequence). Trimming took 5 bases from V and 1 from J; bases not matched to a gene: 3. The CDR3 is 14 amino acids. The CDR3 DNA is TGCAGTGCTCTTAGCGGGAGGGCCCAAGAGACCCAGTACTTC. Translated: CSALSGRAQETQYF.

This clonotype was observed a handful of times. CDR3 protein: CASSLGRAGEAFF. CDR3 DNA: TGTGCCAGCAGTTTGGGCAGGGCTGGTGAAGCTTTCTTT. This rearrangement joins TRBV12-3 or TRBV12-4 to TRBJ1-1; maybe TRBD1 (5 bases). The CDR3 sequence is 13 residues long. V lost 3 bases and J 7 bases, leaving 12 bases between the germline ends.

This clonotype appeared a few times. The J gene is TRBJ2-1, the V gene TRBV6-1; TRBD1 matches 8 bases. Germline V gene data show CDR1 as MNHNS and CDR2 as SASEGT. The CDR3 is 16 amino acids. The trim removed 2 bases at V and 5 bases at J, leaving 8 bases unmatched. The CDR3 reads CASSEQGQGANNEQFF. The CDR3 DNA sequence: TGTGCCAGCAGTGAACAAGGACAGGGCGCCAACAATGAGCAGTTCTTC.

This clonotype has a count of ten or more. This chain joins TRBV12-3 or TRBV12-4 and TRBJ2-2; 12 bases are a match to TRBD1. With 6 bases clipped from V and 6 bases from J, the junction kept 8 bases outside the gene matches. The CDR3 is 16 amino acids. In DNA form, the CDR3 reads TGTGCCAGCAGGCGTCCGGGACAGGGGGCCCCCGGGGAGCTGTTTTTT. Protein product: CASRRPGQGAPGELFF.

The chain couples TRBV12-3 or TRBV12-4 to TRBJ1-1; D unresolved. The length of the CDR3 is 14 residues. Between the trimmed V and J ends, which lost 6 bases and 1 base, there was a span of 12 bases. The CDR3 spells CASSLNIWNTEAFF. In DNA form, the CDR3 reads TGTGCCAGCAGCCTCAACATTTGGAACACTGAAGCTTTCTTT.

V is TRBV5-4 and J is TRBJ2-3, with a weak D call TRBD1 (6 bases). CDR3 size: 14 residues. Germline V CDR1 and CDR2: SGHNT, YYREEE (reference sequence). V lost 2 bases and J lost 2, with 9 bases in between. The CDR3 reads CASSLPGVTDTQYF. CDR3 bases: TGTGCCAGCAGCTTACCAGGGGTCACAGATACGCAGTATTTT.

Only a few counts were recorded for this clonotype. The rearrangement uses TRBV20-1 and TRBJ2-6; a possible D gene is TRBD2 (5 bases). Germline values: CDR1 DFQATT, CDR2 SNEGSKA (reference sequence). The CDR3 extends over 14 amino acids. CDR3 coding DNA: TGCGGAGGTGAGCCGGGGTCAGGGGCCAACGTCCTGACTTTC. The encoded protein is CGGEPGSGANVLTF.

This clonotype was counted at least ten times. The chain recombines TRBV2 with TRBJ2-7; TRBD1 might be the D (5 bases). CDR3 length: 16 residues. V shed 2 bases and J shed 3 bases, with 17 bases lying between them. Germline values: CDR1 SNHLY, CDR2 FYNNEI. The CDR3 spells CASSERSMDISYEQYF. Written as DNA, the CDR3 is TGTGCCAGCAGTGAACGGTCAATGGACATCAGCTACGAGCAGTACTTC.

This clonotype has just a few counts. The J gene is TRBJ2-1, the V gene TRBV20-1, with D perhaps matching TRBD2 (5 bases). With 0 bases removed from V and 7 bases from J, the gap between germline ends came to 13 bases. The V gene's germline CDR1 is DFQATT and CDR2 SNEGSKA (reference sequence). The length of the CDR3 is 14 residues. CDR3 sequence: CSARDFGVGNEQFF. CDR3 DNA: TGCAGTGCTAGAGATTTCGGGGTAGGGAATGAGCAGTTCTTC.

The sample holds a few counts of this clonotype. The genes are TRBV12-3 or TRBV12-4 and TRBJ2-1; weak D call: TRBD2 (6 bases). The V end lost 6 bases, the J end lost 7 bases, and 16 bases lay between the germline ends. This CDR3 contains 14 residues. CDR3 sequence reads: CASRNSGGQNEQFF. The CDR3, as DNA: TGTGCCAGCAGAAACAGCGGAGGGCAAAATGAGCAGTTCTTC.

This clonotype occurred a few times. V usage is TRBV3-1 and J usage is TRBJ2-7; D uncertain. The CDR3 has 12 residues. V was shortened by 1 base and J by 7 bases, with 8 bases between the two germline ends. Germline loops: CDR1 LGHDT, CDR2 YNNKEL (reference sequence). The CDR3 loop reads CASSQGWEEQYF. The CDR3 DNA follows: TGTGCCAGCAGCCAAGGTTGGGAAGAGCAGTACTTC.

J is TRBJ2-1 and V is TRBV20-1, with 8 positions matching TRBD1. The length of the CDR3 is 11 residues. J gave up 12 bases and V 5 bases, and 6 bases lay outside the gene matches. Germline V gene data show CDR1 as DFQATT and CDR2 as SNEGSKA (reference sequence). The CDR3 coding sequence is TGCAGTGCTTCTTCCGACAGGGGGCAGTTCTTC. The encoded protein is CSASSDRGQFF.

This clonotype was counted a few times. The rearrangement uses TRBV28 and TRBJ1-2; no clear D. Trimming took 5 bases from V and 1 from J, leaving 11 bases between them. CDR1 is MDHEN, CDR2 SYDVKM, per germline. The CDR3 extends over 14 amino acids. The CDR3 sequence is CASSLSSDNYGYTF. CDR3 coding DNA: TGTGCCAGCAGTCTCTCGAGTGATAACTATGGCTACACCTTC.